The T cell receptor (beta chain) under discussion was sequenced for a study of blood T cell repertoires in COVID-19. Study summary: Collection of acute and convalescent COVID-19 samples took place in the United States, Italy and Spain.

Germline-derived CDR1 and CDR2 are SNHLY and FYNNEI. With 6 bases clipped from V and 0 bases from J, the junction kept 7 bases outside the gene matches. The length of the CDR3 is 15 residues. Individuals drawn from 20 to 30 US areas were roughly 18 to 100 years old. Symptom resolution, clearance, or two negative PCRs marked donors in Cohort 3 as recovered. Original processing methods: Estimated nucleated cell counts came from reference gene primer amplification. TCRdb's copy holds only in-frame clones and misses some; the assay was immunoSEQ multiplex PCR. Clonal size and the V and J genes are those of that table, whereas D and trimming came from the DNA. The profile shows 280,000 or so clones, around 85% of them singletons.

The sample comprised PBMCs or T cells enriched from blood (not recorded which). The chain joins TRBV2 to TRBJ1-1; 7 positions agree with TRBD1. This TCR came from a man aged 25 to 40 who had recovered from COVID-19. The CDR3 DNA reads TGTGCCAGCAGCAAAGACAGGGACCTGAACACTGAAGCTTTCTTT. Its protein is CASSKDRDLNTEAFF.